Following are 27 T cell receptor beta chains from one sample sequenced in a study of Ad26.COV2.S vaccination and SARS-CoV-2 variants. Assay used: immunoSEQ multiplex PCR; TCRdb lists only in-frame clones, some missing. The sample includes 300,000 to 400,000 clones, about nine tenths seen only once; the top ten take around 3.6%. The treatment: 19 received Ad26.COV2.S at low or high dose, single or two shots; about 5 received placebo; per-sample allocation not given. Samples were taken on day 63 after the first vaccine or placebo injection. The sample here was peripheral blood, taken in a trial of Ad26.COV2.S vaccine versus placebo. These receptors were obtained from a person between 18 and 60 years old who received the Ad26.COV2.S COVID-19 vaccine or a placebo.

The chain links TRBV7-9 to TRBJ2-2; possibly TRBD1 for D (5 bases). Germline V CDR1 and CDR2: SEHNR, FQNEAQ (reference sequence). There are 13 residues in the CDR3. The ends were cut back, 10 bases at V and 9 bases at J, with 18 bases in the middle. The DNA of the CDR3 is TGTGCCACCTTGACAGCTGAAAACAGGGAGCTGTTTTTT. Residues: CATLTAENRELFF.

J is TRBJ1-1 and V is TRBV6-6, with D uncertain. Trimming removed 0 bases from V and 3 bases from J, with 8 bases in between. This CDR3 has 14 residues. CDR1 MNHNY and CDR2 SVGAGI come from the germline V gene (reference sequence). The CDR3 region has the DNA TGTGCCAGCAGTTACTCTGGCAGCTACACTGAAGCTTTCTTT. Protein product: CASSYSGSYTEAFF.

This clone has a single count. The rearrangement links TRBV3-1 (or the pseudogene TRBV3-2) to TRBJ1-4; perhaps TRBD1 as D (6 bases). The CDR3 consists of 14 residues. CDR1 is LGHDT, CDR2 YNNKEL, per germline (reference sequence). The V and J ends lost 1 base and 7 bases respectively, with 10 bases between them. CDR3: CASSQAGVGEKLFF. The CDR3 bases are TGTGCCAGCAGCCAAGCAGGGGTAGGTGAAAAACTGTTTTTT.

This chain links TRBV7-2 with TRBJ2-3; 8 bases are a match to TRBD2. The CDR3 runs to 14 residues. CDR1 and CDR2 from the germline V gene are SGHTA and FQGNSA. Trimming removed 6 bases from V and 0 bases from J; junction bases left unmatched: 2. CDR3 in amino acids: CASRAGVSTDTQYF. In DNA form, the CDR3 reads TGTGCCAGCAGAGCGGGAGTTAGCACAGATACGCAGTATTTT. Supplemented by reference TRBV7-2 and TRBJ2-3, the full variable domain reads GAGVSQSPSNKVTEKGKDVELRCDPISGHTALYWYRQSLGQGLEFLIYFQGNSAPDKSGLPSDRFSAERTGGSVSTLTIQRTQQEDSAVYLCASRAGVSTDTQYFGPGTRLTVL.

The sample holds a few counts of this clone. The CDR3 does not end in the conserved phenylalanine or tryptophan, so this is likely a read error. The limits of the CDR3 on the DNA are not certain, so only TCRdb's listed CDR3 is given. The V and J genes are TRBV2 and TRBJ1-3. The germline V gene encodes CDR1 SNHLY and CDR2 FYNNEI. The CDR3 adds up to 10 amino acids, both ends counted. The CDR3 sequence: CASAPGTSLR.

The chain links TRBV12-3 or TRBV12-4 to TRBJ1-3, with D perhaps TRBD1 (6 bases). The CDR3 has 13 amino acids. Trimming removed 10 bases from V and 4 bases from J, with 14 bases in between. CDR3 bases: TGTGCCACCAGCCGGGGGGCCGGAAACACCATATATTTT. Translating it yields CATSRGAGNTIYF.

The V gene is TRBV15, the J gene TRBJ2-7, with D possibly matching TRBD1 (5 bases). This CDR3 has 14 residues. Trimming removed 2 bases at V and 1 base at J, with 9 bases between. CDR1 and CDR2 from the germline V gene are LNHNV and YYDKDF (reference sequence). The CDR3 DNA follows: TGTGCCACCAGCAGACCCAGGGAATCCTACGAGCAGTACTTC. It yields the protein CATSRPRESYEQYF.

The CDR3 region has the DNA TGTGCCAGCAGTGATCCCAATGAGACTAATGAAAAACTGTTTTTT. Translated: CASSDPNETNEKLFF. This chain connects TRBV2 to TRBJ1-4; D gene uncertain. Per the germline V gene, CDR1 is SNHLY and CDR2 is FYNNEI. Trimming left V 3 bases short and J 2 bases short, with 10 bases between. The CDR3 sequence is 15 residues long.

This clone was detected a few times. The rearrangement links TRBV4-1 to TRBJ1-2, with D possibly being TRBD1 (5 bases). The CDR3 length is 15 residues. Looked up from germline, CDR1 is MGHRA and CDR2 is YSYEKL. V was cut by 3 bases and J by 4 bases, with 15 bases left in between. The CDR3 spells CASSQRAGSLYGYTF. CDR3 DNA: TGCGCCAGCAGCCAGAGGGCAGGGAGCCTCTATGGCTACACCTTC.

The V and J genes are TRBV14 and TRBJ2-2; D might be TRBD1 (6 bases). The CDR3 extends over 16 amino acids. V lost 1 base and J lost 6, with 15 bases in between. CDR1 and CDR2 (germline): SGHDN, FVKESK. The CDR3 sequence is CASSQVGTPSPGELFF. CDR3 in DNA: TGTGCCAGCAGCCAAGTTGGGACACCCTCCCCCGGGGAGCTGTTTTTT.

This clone is deemed medium-sized. The V gene is TRBV4-1, the J gene TRBJ2-7, with 11 bases fitting TRBD2. CDR1 and CDR2 (germline): MGHRA, YSYEKL. With V trimmed by 5 bases and J by 0 bases, 3 bases remained unmatched. CDR3 size: 15 residues. The CDR3 is CASSTLAGDSYEQYF. The CDR3 DNA follows: TGCGCCAGCAGCACACTAGCGGGGGACTCCTACGAGCAGTACTTC.

CDR3 sequence: CASSARSHTQYF. CDR3 nucleotide sequence: TGTGCCAGCAGCGCCCGGAGTCATACGCAGTATTTT. The chain recombines TRBV2 with TRBJ2-3; D unresolved. This CDR3 contains 12 residues. V was shortened by 6 bases and J by 7 bases, with 11 bases between the two germline ends. From germline, CDR1 is SNHLY and CDR2 FYNNEI.

V is TRBV7-2 and J is TRBJ1-5; D possibly corresponds to TRBD1 (6 bases). V shed 1 base and J shed 6 bases, with 16 bases lying between them. Germline CDR1 is SGHTA and CDR2 is FQGNSA. CDR3 length: 16 residues. CDR3 bases: TGTGCCAGCAGCTTAGGCCGGGGGGCAGCCGGTCAGCCCCAGCATTTT. Its translation: CASSLGRGAAGQPQHF.

This rearrangement joins TRBV11-2 to TRBJ1-4; D is unresolved. V was cut by 3 bases and J by 4 bases, with 9 bases left in between. CDR1 is SGHAT and CDR2 is FQNNGV in the germline V gene. CDR3 length: 14 residues. The CDR3 nucleotides are TGTGCCAGCAGCTTTGGCCCCTTTAATGAAAAACTGTTTTTT. Translated, it gives CASSFGPFNEKLFF.

The V gene is TRBV6-5, the J gene TRBJ1-2; 7 bases are a match to TRBD1. Germline lookup yields CDR1 MNHEY and CDR2 SVGAGI. V dropped 7 bases and J dropped 3; count of bases not matched to a gene: 8. CDR3 length: 14 amino acids. The CDR3 protein is CASTSRGQDYGYTF. The CDR3 DNA reads TGTGCCAGCACCTCTCGAGGACAGGACTATGGCTACACCTTC.

The chain employs TRBV14 and TRBJ1-2, with D perhaps matching TRBD1 (6 bases). CDR1 SGHDN and CDR2 FVKESK come from the germline V gene. The CDR3 is 15 amino acids. Trimming pared 4 bases from V and 4 bases from J, leaving 16 bases between. The CDR3 nucleotides are TGTGCCAGCAGCCTTAAGGGGGGGCATGGCTATGGCTACACCTTC. This encodes CASSLKGGHGYGYTF. Full variable domain (outside the CDR3, taken from reference TRBV14 and TRBJ1-2): EAGVTQFPSHSVIEKGQTVTLRCDPISGHDNLYWYRRVMGKEIKFLLHFVKESKQDESGMPNNRFLAERTGGTYSTLKVQPAELEDSGVYFCASSLKGGHGYGYTFGSGTRLTVV.

This chain connects TRBV30 to TRBJ2-2, with TRBD1 matching over 8 bases. J was trimmed by 4 bases and V by 5 bases; bases with no gene match: 3. The V gene's germline CDR1 is GTSNPN and CDR2 SVGIG (reference sequence). This CDR3 has 13 residues. CDR3 protein: CAWDRGSTGELFF. In DNA form, the CDR3 reads TGTGCCTGGGACAGGGGCTCCACCGGGGAGCTGTTTTTT.

The chain recombines TRBV5-6 with TRBJ1-1; D is uncertain. There are 15 residues in the CDR3. V dropped 7 bases and J dropped 0 bases, with 16 bases sitting between them. Germline assignment: CDR1 SGHDT and CDR2 YYEEEE. CDR3 region: CASSTEGDLNTEAFF. CDR3 in DNA: TGTGCCAGCTCAACGGAGGGCGATCTGAACACTGAAGCTTTCTTT.

The rearrangement uses TRBV4-1 and TRBJ2-7; TRBD2 agrees at 11 bases. This CDR3 contains 15 residues. The V segment lost 0 bases and the J segment 2 bases; nucleotides outside the gene matches: 0. Germline CDR1 MGHRA, CDR2 YSYEKL. The CDR3 is CASSQEGLAAYEQYF. CDR3 bases: TGCGCCAGCAGCCAAGAGGGACTAGCGGCCTACGAGCAGTACTTC.

V and J are TRBV27 and TRBJ1-2, with 8 bases that match TRBD1. The trim removed 5 bases at V and 6 bases at J, leaving 8 bases unmatched. Germline V gives CDR1 MNHEY, CDR2 SMNVEV (reference sequence). This CDR3 is 14 amino acids long. In DNA form, the CDR3 reads TGTGCCAGCAGTACATCGGACAGGGCTGATGGCTACACCTTC. Protein sequence: CASSTSDRADGYTF.

V gene TRBV30 combines with J gene TRBJ1-1; D unresolved. V was cut by 5 bases and J by 2 bases, with 9 bases left in between. CDR3 length equals 12 residues. Germline V gives CDR1 GTSNPN, CDR2 SVGIG (reference sequence). CDR3 sequence: CAWGEVNTEAFF. The DNA for the CDR3 is TGTGCCTGGGGGGAGGTAAACACTGAAGCTTTCTTT.

A few counts support this clone. The chain recombines TRBV4-2 with TRBJ1-5; D remains unclear. Trimming cost V 0 bases and J 0 bases, with 6 bases left between them. Per the germline V gene, CDR1 is LGHNA and CDR2 is YNFKEQ. The CDR3 runs 15 residues. This CDR3 reads CASSQEAASNQPQHF. In DNA, the CDR3 is TGTGCCAGCAGCCAAGAGGCTGCTAGCAATCAGCCCCAGCATTTT.

This rearrangement joins TRBV9 to TRBJ1-1, with no clear D. V was cut by 4 bases and J by 4 bases, with 14 bases left in between. The CDR3 has 14 amino acids. Germline-derived CDR1 and CDR2 are SGDLS and YYNGEE. CDR3 region: CASSRPPGVTEAFF. The DNA for the CDR3 is TGTGCCAGCAGCCGTCCCCCAGGAGTCACTGAAGCTTTCTTT.

This clone occurred a few times. Different DNA sequences within this sample yield the same CDR3. This chain uses TRBV6-6 with TRBJ2-3; TRBD2 might be the D (5 bases). CDR3 size: 16 residues. V lost 0 bases and J lost 1, with 11 bases in between. The germline V gene has CDR1 MNHNY and CDR2 SVGAGI (reference sequence). The DNA for the CDR3 is TGTGCCAGCAGTTACTCGAAGGCGAGGGGCACAGATACGCAGTATTTT. It specifies CASSYSKARGTDTQYF.

This chain joins TRBV5-1 and TRBJ2-2, with 12 bases fitting TRBD2. The V and J ends lost 4 bases and 5 bases, in that order; junction bases with no gene match: 12. CDR1 and CDR2 from the germline V gene are SGHRS and YFSETQ. The CDR3 runs 18 residues. The DNA of the CDR3 is TGCGCCAGCAGCCTGACGACAAGACTAGCGGGGGTAACCGGGGAGCTGTTTTTT. It is translated as CASSLTTRLAGVTGELFF.

The V and J genes are TRBV6-5 and TRBJ1-1; no definite D call. The CDR3 is made up of 15 amino acids. Trimming removed 7 bases from V and 1 base from J, with 16 bases in between. The germline V gene encodes CDR1 MNHEY and CDR2 SVGAGI. CDR3: CASNVGSERNTEAFF. CDR3 DNA: TGTGCCAGCAATGTCGGGAGTGAGAGGAACACTGAAGCTTTCTTT.

The chain has TRBV5-5 and TRBJ1-5; 9 nucleotides agree with TRBD1. The CDR3 has 16 amino acids. The germline V gene encodes CDR1 SGHKS and CDR2 YYEKEE (reference sequence). With V trimmed by 3 bases and J by 4 bases, 8 bases remained unmatched. The CDR3 sequence: CASSWGTGNGNQPQHF. The CDR3 DNA reads TGTGCCAGCAGCTGGGGGACAGGGAACGGGAATCAGCCCCAGCATTTT. Drawing the rest from reference TRBV5-5 and TRBJ1-5, the complete variable domain is DAGVTQSPTHLIKTRGQQVTLRCSPISGHKSVSWYQQVLGQGPQFIFQYYEKEERGRGNFPDRFSARQFPNYSSELNVNALLLGDSALYLCASSWGTGNGNQPQHFGDGTRLSIL.